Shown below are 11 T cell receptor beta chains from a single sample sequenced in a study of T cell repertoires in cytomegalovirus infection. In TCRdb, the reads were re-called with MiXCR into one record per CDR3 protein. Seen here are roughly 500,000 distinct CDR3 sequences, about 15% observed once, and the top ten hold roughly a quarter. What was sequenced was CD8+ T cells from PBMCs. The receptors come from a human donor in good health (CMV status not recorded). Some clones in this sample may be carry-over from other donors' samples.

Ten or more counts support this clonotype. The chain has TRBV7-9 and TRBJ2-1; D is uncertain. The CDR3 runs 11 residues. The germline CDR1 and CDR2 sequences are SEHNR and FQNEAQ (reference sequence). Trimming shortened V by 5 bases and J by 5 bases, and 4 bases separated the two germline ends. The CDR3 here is CASSPDNEQFF. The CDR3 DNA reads TGTGCCAGCAGCCCCGACAATGAGCAGTTCTTC.

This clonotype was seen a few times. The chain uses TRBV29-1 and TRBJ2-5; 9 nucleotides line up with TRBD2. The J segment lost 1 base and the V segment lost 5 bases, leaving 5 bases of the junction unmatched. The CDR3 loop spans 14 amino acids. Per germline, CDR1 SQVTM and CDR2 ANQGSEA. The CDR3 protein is CSVSLAGPQETQYF. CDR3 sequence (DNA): TGCAGCGTTTCCCTAGCGGGGCCCCAAGAGACCCAGTACTTC.

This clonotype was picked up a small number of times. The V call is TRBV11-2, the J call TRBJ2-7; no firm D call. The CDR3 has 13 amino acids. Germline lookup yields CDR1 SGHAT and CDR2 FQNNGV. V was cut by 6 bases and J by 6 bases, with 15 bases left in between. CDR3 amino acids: CASSNPLAGEQYF. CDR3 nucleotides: TGTGCCAGCAGTAATCCACTGGCCGGCGAGCAGTACTTC.

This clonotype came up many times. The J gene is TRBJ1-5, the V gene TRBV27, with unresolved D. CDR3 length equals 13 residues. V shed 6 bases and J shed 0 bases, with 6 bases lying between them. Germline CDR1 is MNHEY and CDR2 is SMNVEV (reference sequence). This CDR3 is CASRSNSNQPQHF. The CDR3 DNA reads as TGTGCCAGCAGGTCGAATAGCAATCAGCCCCAGCATTTT.

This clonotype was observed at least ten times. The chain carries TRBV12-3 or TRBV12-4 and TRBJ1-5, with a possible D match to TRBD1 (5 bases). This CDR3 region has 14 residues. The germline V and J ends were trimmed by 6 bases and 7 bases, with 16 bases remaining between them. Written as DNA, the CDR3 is TGTGCCAGCAGGTGGGCAGAAGGGACCCAGCCCCAGCATTTT. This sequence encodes CASRWAEGTQPQHF.

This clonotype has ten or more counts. CDR3 DNA sequence: TGTGCCAGCAGGGGGACTAGCAGGGATGACAATGAGCAGTTCTTC. Translation gives CASRGTSRDDNEQFF. The rearrangement links TRBV7-2 to TRBJ2-1, with 9 bases that match TRBD2. This CDR3 is built from 15 residues. The V gene's germline CDR1 is SGHTA and CDR2 FQGNSA. V was pared by 6 bases and J by 5 bases, with 8 bases of the junction left unmatched. Full variable domain (outside the CDR3, taken from reference TRBV7-2 and TRBJ2-1): GAGVSQSPSNKVTEKGKDVELRCDPISGHTALYWYRQSLGQGLEFLIYFQGNSAPDKSGLPSDRFSAERTGGSVSTLTIQRTQQEDSAVYLCASRGTSRDDNEQFFGPGTRLTVL.

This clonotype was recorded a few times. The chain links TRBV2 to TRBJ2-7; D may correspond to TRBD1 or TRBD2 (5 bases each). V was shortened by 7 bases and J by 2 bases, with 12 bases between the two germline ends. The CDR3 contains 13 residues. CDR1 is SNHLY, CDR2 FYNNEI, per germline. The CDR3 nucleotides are TGTGCCAGCATAGGGACGAGAACCTACGAGCAGTACTTC. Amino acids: CASIGTRTYEQYF. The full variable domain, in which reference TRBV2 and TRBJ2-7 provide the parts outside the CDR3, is EPEVTQTPSHQVTQMGQEVILRCVPISNHLYFYWYRQILGQKVEFLVSFYNNEISEKSEIFDDQFSVERPDGSNFTLKIRSTKLEDSAMYFCASIGTRTYEQYFGPGTRLTVT.

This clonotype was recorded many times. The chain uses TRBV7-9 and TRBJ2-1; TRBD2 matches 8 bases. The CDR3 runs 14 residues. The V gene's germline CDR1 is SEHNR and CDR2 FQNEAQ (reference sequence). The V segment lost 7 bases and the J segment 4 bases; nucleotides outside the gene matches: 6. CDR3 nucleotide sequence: TGTGCCAGCAATCAGCGGGAGCCTTACAATGAGCAGTTCTTC. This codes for CASNQREPYNEQFF.

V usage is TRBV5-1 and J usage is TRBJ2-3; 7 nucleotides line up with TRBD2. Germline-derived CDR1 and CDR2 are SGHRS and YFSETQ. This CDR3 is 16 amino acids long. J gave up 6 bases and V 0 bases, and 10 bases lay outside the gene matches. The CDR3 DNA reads TGCGCCAGCAGCTTGGCCCGGACTAGGTCTCGGGATACGCAGTATTTT. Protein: CASSLARTRSRDTQYF.

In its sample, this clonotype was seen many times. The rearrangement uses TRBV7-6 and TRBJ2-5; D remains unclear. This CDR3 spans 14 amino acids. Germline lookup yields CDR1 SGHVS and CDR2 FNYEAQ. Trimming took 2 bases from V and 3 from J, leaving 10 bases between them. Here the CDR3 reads CASSLSLYEETQYF. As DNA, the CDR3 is TGTGCCAGCAGCTTATCCCTGTATGAAGAGACCCAGTACTTC.

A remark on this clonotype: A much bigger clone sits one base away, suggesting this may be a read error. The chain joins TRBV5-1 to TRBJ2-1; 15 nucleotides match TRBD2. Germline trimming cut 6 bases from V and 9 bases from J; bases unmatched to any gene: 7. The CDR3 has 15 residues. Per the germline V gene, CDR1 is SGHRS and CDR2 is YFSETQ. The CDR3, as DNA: TGCGCCAGCAAACCTTGGACTAGCGGGAGGGGTGAGCAGTTCTTC. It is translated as CASKPWTSGRGEQFF.